This is a list of T cell receptor beta chains from one sample in a study of blood T cell repertoires in COVID-19. Profiled with immunoSEQ multiplex PCR; TCRdb holds only in-frame clones, not every one. The data contain around 220,000 clones, 75% to 85% of them singletons. Sequencing was done on a sample of PBMCs or T cells enriched from blood (not recorded which). These receptor sequences come from a woman in her 40s with acute COVID-19. Each CDR3 is given with its conserved first and last residue. Fields, in order: D gene, J gene, clone size, V gene, CDR3 DNA, CDR3 protein. D genes are given only for firm matches. Clone sizes are given selectively: once, few, many, or a class where the clone is expanded.

d_gene: .; j_gene: TRBJ2-4; abundance: .; v_gene: TRBV11-1; CDR3nt: TGTGCCAGCACCCTATCCCCTGCCAAAAACATTCAGTACTTC; CDR3aa: CASTLSPAKNIQYF
d_gene: .; j_gene: TRBJ1-1; abundance: .; v_gene: TRBV19; CDR3nt: TGTGCCAGTAGTATAAGTCAGGGGATTGAAGCTTTCTTT; CDR3aa: CASSISQGIEAFF
d_gene: TRBD1; j_gene: TRBJ2-5; abundance: many; v_gene: TRBV30; CDR3nt: TGTGCCTGGGAGCACGGGACAGGGCACCAAGAGACCCAGTACTTC; CDR3aa: CAWEHGTGHQETQYF
d_gene: TRBD1; j_gene: TRBJ2-7; abundance: .; v_gene: TRBV29-1; CDR3nt: TGCAGCGTCACGGGACAGCTCAGCTCCTACGAGCAGTACTTC; CDR3aa: CSVTGQLSSYEQYF
d_gene: TRBD1; j_gene: TRBJ2-7; abundance: .; v_gene: TRBV28; CDR3nt: TGTGCCAGCAGTTTACTGGACAGGGGGAACTACGAGCAGTACTTC; CDR3aa: CASSLLDRGNYEQYF
d_gene: TRBD1; j_gene: TRBJ1-1; abundance: .; v_gene: TRBV30; CDR3nt: TGTGCCTCAAATTCCGGGACAGGGGGCTATCAAAACACTGAAGCTTTCTTT; CDR3aa: CASNSGTGGYQNTEAFF
d_gene: .; j_gene: TRBJ1-1; abundance: .; v_gene: TRBV7-3; CDR3nt: TGTGCCAGCAGCTGGGACAAACACACTGAAGCTTTCTTT; CDR3aa: CASSWDKHTEAFF
d_gene: .; j_gene: TRBJ1-1; abundance: few; v_gene: TRBV7-8; CDR3nt: TGTGCCAGCAGTTCCGGGGTGAACACTGAAGCTTTCTTT; CDR3aa: CASSSGVNTEAFF
d_gene: .; j_gene: TRBJ2-4; abundance: few; v_gene: TRBV28; CDR3nt: TGTGCCAGCAGGAGGGGGAAAAACATTCAGTACTTC; CDR3aa: CASRRGKNIQYF
d_gene: .; j_gene: TRBJ2-2; abundance: .; v_gene: TRBV3-1/TRBV3-2; CDR3nt: TGTGCCAGCAGGCGGATAGAGGGGGAGCTGTTTTTT; CDR3aa: CASRRIEGELFF
d_gene: .; j_gene: TRBJ1-1; abundance: few; v_gene: TRBV7-9; CDR3nt: TGTGCCAGCAGCCCCGGACAGTTTGAAGCTTTCTTT; CDR3aa: CASSPGQFEAFF
d_gene: TRBD1; j_gene: TRBJ2-1; abundance: .; v_gene: TRBV19; CDR3nt: TGTGCCAGTAGTATGGGCCGGGACAGGACCCAATCAAGTTACAATGAGCAGTTCTTC; CDR3aa: CASSMGRDRTQSSYNEQFF
d_gene: TRBD1; j_gene: TRBJ1-2; abundance: .; v_gene: TRBV18; CDR3nt: TGTGCCAGCTCACCACTGGGACAGGCCCGCACTGGCTACACCTTC; CDR3aa: CASSPLGQARTGYTF
d_gene: TRBD2; j_gene: TRBJ2-7; abundance: few; v_gene: TRBV28; CDR3nt: TGTGCCAGCACCCGACTAGCGGGAGGAGGCTACGAGCAGTACTTC; CDR3aa: CASTRLAGGGYEQYF
d_gene: .; j_gene: TRBJ2-6; abundance: .; v_gene: TRBV24-1; CDR3nt: TGTGCCACCAGTGATTTCGGCAGGGGCGCTGGGGCCAACGTCCTGACTTTC; CDR3aa: CATSDFGRGAGANVLTF
d_gene: TRBD2; j_gene: TRBJ2-5; abundance: .; v_gene: TRBV7-3; CDR3nt: TGTGCCAGCAGCTCTAGCGGGTGGGGAGCAGAGACCCAGTACTTC; CDR3aa: CASSSSGWGAETQYF
d_gene: .; j_gene: TRBJ1-2; abundance: few; v_gene: TRBV19; CDR3nt: TGTGCCAGTAGTTTTCGACAGAAAATTGGTTATGGCTACACCTTC; CDR3aa: CASSFRQKIGYGYTF
d_gene: .; j_gene: TRBJ1-4; abundance: .; v_gene: TRBV7-8; CDR3nt: TGTGCCAGCAGCTGGCGGGGGATGCCAGAAAAACTGTTTTTT; CDR3aa: CASSWRGMPEKLFF
d_gene: TRBD2; j_gene: TRBJ2-1; abundance: .; v_gene: TRBV5-5; CDR3nt: TGTGCCAGCAGCTTGGGAGCTAGCGGGTATTACAATGAGCAGTTCTTC; CDR3aa: CASSLGASGYYNEQFF
d_gene: .; j_gene: TRBJ2-7; abundance: .; v_gene: TRBV28; CDR3nt: TGTGCCAGCAGTTTTTATCGCAGGGTGCACGAGCAGTACTTC; CDR3aa: CASSFYRRVHEQYF
d_gene: TRBD2; j_gene: TRBJ2-7; abundance: .; v_gene: TRBV7-9; CDR3nt: TGTGCCAGCAGCACAGGACTAGCGCGAGACGAGCAGTACTTC; CDR3aa: CASSTGLARDEQYF
d_gene: TRBD1; j_gene: TRBJ2-5; abundance: .; v_gene: TRBV5-4; CDR3nt: TGTGCCAGCAGCCAACCGCAGGGGGCAGAGACCCAGTACTTC; CDR3aa: CASSQPQGAETQYF
d_gene: TRBD1; j_gene: TRBJ2-5; abundance: .; v_gene: TRBV2; CDR3nt: TGTGCCAGCAGTGTACCCGGGACAGGGAGAGAGACCCAGTACTTC; CDR3aa: CASSVPGTGRETQYF
d_gene: TRBD1; j_gene: TRBJ2-7; abundance: .; v_gene: TRBV19; CDR3nt: TGTGCCAGTAGTATATCGGGACAGGGTACCTACGAGCAGTACTTC; CDR3aa: CASSISGQGTYEQYF
d_gene: TRBD1; j_gene: TRBJ2-2; abundance: .; v_gene: TRBV2; CDR3nt: TGTGCCAGCAGAGAGGGGGCAACCGGGGAGCTGTTTTTT; CDR3aa: CASREGATGELFF
d_gene: .; j_gene: TRBJ1-1; abundance: .; v_gene: TRBV19; CDR3nt: TGTGCCAGTAGTATAGTTTCGGTTGGGAGCACTGAAGCTTTCTTT; CDR3aa: CASSIVSVGSTEAFF
d_gene: TRBD1; j_gene: TRBJ2-2; abundance: few; v_gene: TRBV24-1; CDR3nt: TGTGCCACCAGTGAGACTAGGACAGGGCGGAACACCGGGGAGCTGTTTTTT; CDR3aa: CATSETRTGRNTGELFF
d_gene: TRBD2; j_gene: TRBJ2-1; abundance: .; v_gene: TRBV28; CDR3nt: TGTGCCAGCGTATCCTCTAGCGGAAACTACAATGAGCAGTTCTTC; CDR3aa: CASVSSSGNYNEQFF
d_gene: TRBD2; j_gene: TRBJ2-7; abundance: .; v_gene: TRBV5-4; CDR3nt: TGTGCCAGCAGCTTGACGGGAGGGCCTTGGGAGCAGTACTTC; CDR3aa: CASSLTGGPWEQYF
d_gene: .; j_gene: TRBJ1-6; abundance: .; v_gene: TRBV2; CDR3nt: TGTGCCAGCAATCCCGACAGCACTTATTCACCCCTCCACTTT; CDR3aa: CASNPDSTYSPLHF
d_gene: .; j_gene: TRBJ1-5; abundance: once; v_gene: TRBV20-1; CDR3nt: TGCAGTGCTAGTACCGGACAGAAGAATCAGCCCCAGCATTTT; CDR3aa: CSASTGQKNQPQHF
d_gene: .; j_gene: TRBJ1-3; abundance: once; v_gene: TRBV12-3/TRBV12-4; CDR3nt: TGTGCCAGCAGCCTAGGAGGGGGAAACACCATATATTTT; CDR3aa: CASSLGGGNTIYF
d_gene: .; j_gene: TRBJ1-1; abundance: .; v_gene: TRBV5-5; CDR3nt: TGTGCCAGCAGCTTTTCGGCAGGGAACACTGAAGCTTTCTTT; CDR3aa: CASSFSAGNTEAFF
d_gene: .; j_gene: TRBJ2-7; abundance: .; v_gene: TRBV12-2; CDR3nt: TGTGCAAGTCGCTTAGACCCTCAGGGGGCCGACGAGCAGTACTTC; CDR3aa: CASRLDPQGADEQYF
d_gene: TRBD2; j_gene: TRBJ2-7; abundance: .; v_gene: TRBV4-2; CDR3nt: TGTGCCAGCAGCCAAGATCCAGCGGGAGCCAAGGGGGTTTCCTACGAGCAGTACTTC; CDR3aa: CASSQDPAGAKGVSYEQYF
d_gene: TRBD1; j_gene: TRBJ2-6; abundance: .; v_gene: TRBV15; CDR3nt: TGTGCCACCAGCAAGGAAGGGGGCCCCCTTTCTGGGGCCAACGTCCTGACTTTC; CDR3aa: CATSKEGGPLSGANVLTF
d_gene: TRBD2; j_gene: TRBJ2-1; abundance: .; v_gene: TRBV12-5; CDR3nt: TGTGCTAGTGGTGCTAGCGGGAGGGAAGATGAGCAGTTCTTC; CDR3aa: CASGASGREDEQFF
d_gene: .; j_gene: TRBJ2-1; abundance: few; v_gene: TRBV12-3/TRBV12-4; CDR3nt: TGTGCCAGCAGTTTTCGGAGTAATGAGCAGTTCTTC; CDR3aa: CASSFRSNEQFF
d_gene: .; j_gene: TRBJ2-5; abundance: .; v_gene: TRBV7-9; CDR3nt: TGTGCCAGCAGCTTAGAGGGCGGGGCTATCGGGGAGACCCAGTACTTC; CDR3aa: CASSLEGGAIGETQYF
d_gene: .; j_gene: TRBJ2-2; abundance: .; v_gene: TRBV19; CDR3nt: TGTGCCAGTAGTATCTTCGCGGCCGCCGGGGAGCTGTTTTTT; CDR3aa: CASSIFAAAGELFF
d_gene: .; j_gene: TRBJ1-5; abundance: .; v_gene: TRBV7-2; CDR3nt: TGTGCCAGCAGCTCAGATTATAGCAATCAGCCCCAGCATTTT; CDR3aa: CASSSDYSNQPQHF